The rows below give T cell receptor beta chains drawn from one sample of a study of T-cell reconstitution after alpha-beta-depleted transplantation in children. TCRdb fed the PCR reads into MiXCR, producing one record per CDR3 protein. The sample carries about 98,000 distinct CDR3 sequences, less than 25% recorded once. Sample: PBMCs, taken before TCRalphabeta/CD19-depleted stem cell transplant. The receptors come from a boy aged 2 to 9 with acute lymphoblastic leukemia, due to receive a stem cell transplant. Each CDR3 is given with its conserved first and last residue. D genes are given only for firm matches. Size tells how often a clone was seen (once, few, many) or the class of an expanded clone, and some rows leave it out.

d_gene,j_gene,abundance,v_gene,CDR3aa,CDR3nt
TRBD2,TRBJ2-7,.,TRBV12-3/TRBV12-4,CASSLAEGYEQYF,TGTGCCAGCAGTCTAGCGGAGGGCTACGAGCAGTACTTC
.,TRBJ2-1,.,TRBV20-1,CSARPSLSEQFF,TGCAGTGCTAGACCTAGTCTATCCGAGCAGTTCTTC
.,TRBJ2-1,few,TRBV24-1,CATNDRTYNEQFF,TGTGCCACCAACGACAGGACGTACAATGAGCAGTTCTTC
.,TRBJ1-4,few,TRBV5-1,CASSQQGFDEKLFF,TGCGCCAGCAGCCAACAGGGCTTTGACGAAAAACTGTTTTTT
.,TRBJ2-1,.,TRBV14,CASSQDFRTEQFF,TGTGCCAGCAGCCAAGACTTTCGGACAGAGCAGTTCTTC
.,TRBJ1-4,few,TRBV2,CASSPGRGNEKLFF,TGTGCCAGCAGTCCTGGACGGGGAAATGAAAAACTGTTTTTT
.,TRBJ2-1,.,TRBV4-3,CASSLRGKRNEQFF,TGCGCCAGCAGCCTAAGGGGAAAGCGGAATGAGCAGTTCTTC
.,TRBJ2-2,few,TRBV5-4,CASSLNTIGELFF,TGTGCCAGCAGCTTAAATACAATAGGGGAGCTGTTTTTT
.,TRBJ2-3,.,TRBV20-1,CSARSDPRRGFTDTQYF,TGCAGTGCTCGATCCGACCCGCGGAGGGGCTTCACAGATACGCAGTATTTT
.,TRBJ2-1,.,TRBV7-9,CASSSDREQFF,TGTGCCAGCAGCTCGGACCGTGAGCAGTTCTTC
TRBD1,TRBJ2-7,.,TRBV29-1,CSVRIRDSYEQYF,TGCAGCGTTCGAATACGGGACAGCTACGAGCAGTACTTC
.,TRBJ1-5,.,TRBV28,CASSLEQGDQPQHF,TGTGCCAGCAGTTTGGAACAGGGTGATCAGCCCCAGCATTTT
.,TRBJ2-7,few,TRBV6-1,CASSPTGTSEQYF,TGTGCCAGCAGTCCGACAGGGACTAGCGAGCAGTACTTC
.,TRBJ1-3,.,TRBV4-1,CASSQEGGSGNTIYF,TGCGCCAGCAGCCAGGAGGGGGGATCTGGAAACACCATATATTTT
.,TRBJ1-1,.,TRBV7-6,CASTHSVGTEAFF,TGTGCCAGCACCCATAGCGTTGGCACTGAAGCTTTCTTT
.,TRBJ2-3,once,TRBV7-2,CASSSSATQYF,TGTGCCAGCAGCAGCTCCGCTACGCAGTATTTT